Included here is one TCR beta chain sequence, with context. A TCRbeta library incorporating unique molecular identifiers was prepared. TCRdb reprocessed the PCR reads with MiXCR, giving one entry per CDR3 protein. In the table there are some 490,000 distinct CDR3 sequences, approximately 13% of which are singletons. The data were taken from a study of T-cell reconstitution after alpha-beta-depleted transplantation in children. The CDR3 is made up of 15 amino acids. The ends lost 6 bases at V and 4 bases at J; junction bases unmatched: 10. Germline V lookup: CDR1 LGHDT, CDR2 YNNKEL (reference sequence).

The sample here was PBMCs from the stem cell graft donor, taken from the stem cell graft. This receptor was identified in a human donor who donated a stem cell graft to a child with combined immunodeficiency. The chain has TRBV3-1 and TRBJ2-7, with TRBD2 matching over 9 bases. The CDR3 coding sequence is TGTGCCAGCAGACCCGCGGGGGGGGGAGTTTACGAGCAGTACTTC. This gives the protein CASRPAGGGVYEQYF.